Below are 3 T cell receptor beta chains sequenced from a single sample in a study of T cells in pancreatic ductal adenocarcinoma. Profiled with immunoSEQ multiplex PCR; TCRdb holds only in-frame clones, not every one. The top ten hold 16% of the sample, which has around 16,000 clones, approximately 89% seen once. Selected pancreatic ductal adenocarcinoma patients had undergone surgery without neoadjuvant therapy. Sample: PBMCs. All receptors derive from a human donor with pancreatic ductal adenocarcinoma.

J is TRBJ1-5 and V is TRBV2, with 12 bases matching TRBD1. CDR1 and CDR2 (germline): SNHLY, FYNNEI. Germline trimming cut 7 bases from V and 5 bases from J; bases unmatched to any gene: 6. The CDR3 runs 15 residues. This CDR3 reads CASTGTGGADQPQHF. The DNA of the CDR3 is TGTGCCAGCACCGGGACAGGGGGCGCCGATCAGCCCCAGCATTTT.

This sequence joins TRBV5-4 and TRBJ1-2; D uncertain. The CDR3 is 13 residues long. Deletions cut 0 bases from V and 4 bases from J, with 7 bases between. The germline gives CDR1 SGHNT, CDR2 YYREEE (reference sequence). CDR3 coding DNA: TGTGCCAGCAGCTTGGACGAGGGCTATGGCTACACCTTC. It is translated as CASSLDEGYGYTF.

This clone appeared once. The V and J genes are TRBV4-3 and TRBJ2-7; 8 bases map to TRBD2. The CDR3 is made up of 16 amino acids. V lost 0 bases to trimming and J lost 7 bases; unmatched junction nucleotides: 11. Germline CDR1 reads LGHNA; CDR2 reads YSLEER. The CDR3 spells CASSQEGTSGSLEQYF. The CDR3, as DNA: TGCGCCAGCAGCCAAGAAGGGACTAGTGGTTCTCTGGAGCAGTACTTC.